This T cell receptor beta chain emerged from a study of cytomegalovirus exposure and HLA in healthy donors. Across the whole study: Of all 360 or so donors who were genotyped, roughly 81% belonged to the Caucasian-associated ancestry cluster.

A remark on this clone: Its cognate antigen is unknown.

Primers: 60 Vbeta forward and 13 Jbeta reverse. Produced via immunoSEQ multiplex PCR; TCRdb's table is partial and in-frame only. The data contain some 90,000 clones, around 80% of them seen just once; the ten biggest clones take up roughly 25%. The study, taken as a whole, reports: Later analysis suggested most CMV-associated TCR beta chains were HLA-restricted. In most subjects, TCR beta sequences reportedly gave accurate predictions of HLA-A and HLA-B alleles.

CDR3 size: 14 residues. CDR1 is SGHRS and CDR2 is YFSETQ in the germline V gene. V trimming: 0 bases; J trimming: 5 bases; junction bases outside the gene matches: 4. The sample was PBMCs. The TCR was taken from a woman aged 45-65 years in good health and CMV-seropositive. The chain has TRBV5-1 and TRBJ2-5; 7 positions agree with TRBD2. CDR3 residues: CASSLGWGGETQYF. As DNA, the CDR3 is TGCGCCAGCAGCTTGGGATGGGGAGGGGAGACCCAGTACTTC. The full variable domain, completed using reference TRBV5-1 and TRBJ2-5, is KAGVTQTPRYLIKTRGQQVTLSCSPISGHRSVSWYQQTPGQGLQFLFEYFSETQRNKGNFPGRFSGRQFSNSRSEMNVSTLELGDSALYLCASSLGWGGETQYFGPGTRLLVL.